This T cell receptor beta chain was retrieved from a study of shared clonotypes between healthy human individuals. Study observations and caveats: Researchers sampled blood only, noting tissue repertoires likely differ.

The CDR3 consists of 12 residues. CDR1 SGHNT and CDR2 YYREEE come from the germline V gene (reference sequence). V lost 4 bases, J lost 5 bases, and 2 bases stayed unmatched. TCRdb keeps only in-frame clones here, not all; method: immunoSEQ multiplex PCR. The table lists roughly 890,000 clones, 92% of them singletons. Naive CD8 cells lacked CD45RO and underwent positive selection for CCR7, leaving out terminally differentiated effector memory CD45RA+ cells. About this clone itself: Its cognate antigen is unknown.

The chain has TRBV5-4 and TRBJ1-1; 7 bases are shared with TRBD1. The origin of this receptor is a man aged 25 to 45 in good health. The material sequenced was naive CD8+ T cells sorted from blood. CDR3 sequence: CASSPGGTEAFF. CDR3 in DNA: TGTGCCAGCAGCCCAGGGGGGACTGAAGCTTTCTTT.